These T cell receptor beta chains were read from a single sample in a study of cytomegalovirus exposure and HLA in healthy donors. Profiling relied on immunoSEQ multiplex PCR, and the TCRdb table lists in-frame clones only, not all of them. This sample has roughly 250,000 clones, with 80% found just once. The source material was PBMCs. These receptors originate from a girl aged 2 to 10 in good health and CMV-seronegative. The CDR3 runs from the conserved cysteine through the conserved F or W. Each record gives: D gene, clone size, J gene, V gene, CDR3 DNA, CDR3 protein. The D gene is left open where the match is weak. Not all rows give a size; the values are once, few, many and, for expanded clones, a class.

- | - | TRBJ2-3 | TRBV7-5 | TGTGTCAGAAGCTTCCCCCCTAGCGGACGAACAGATACGCAGTATTTT | CVRSFPPSGRTDTQYF
- | - | TRBJ2-3 | TRBV13 | TGTGCCAGCAGCCGACCCGGAGAGGATACGCAGTATTTT | CASSRPGEDTQYF
- | - | TRBJ1-2 | TRBV28 | TGTGCCAGCAGTTGGAATGGCGACAGCTACTACTATGGCTACACCTTC | CASSWNGDSYYYGYTF
TRBD2 | - | TRBJ2-7 | TRBV28 | TGTGCCAGCGGTCGGGGACTAGCGGAACCGCAGTACTTC | CASGRGLAEPQYF
- | once | TRBJ2-1 | TRBV25-1 | TGTGCCAGCAGTGAATACGGGGGTATCAATGAGCAGTTCTTC | CASSEYGGINEQFF
TRBD2 | - | TRBJ2-5 | TRBV6-5 | TGTGCCAGCAGACCGGGACTAGCGGGAGCAGAGACCCAGTACTTC | CASRPGLAGAETQYF
- | - | TRBJ2-1 | TRBV18 | TGTGCCAGCTCACCCTTCCAGGGGACCCCATACAATGAGCAGTTCTTC | CASSPFQGTPYNEQFF
- | - | TRBJ1-2 | TRBV28 | TGTGCCAGCAGCGTCACAGGGAAAGGCTACACCTTC | CASSVTGKGYTF
TRBD2 | - | TRBJ2-7 | TRBV9 | TGTGCCAGCAGCGCCTCGGGACTAGCCGAATACGAGCAGTACTTC | CASSASGLAEYEQYF
TRBD2 | - | TRBJ2-3 | TRBV10-1 | TGCGCCAGCAGTGAGTCCTTAGCGGGATGGAGCACAGATACGCAGTATTTT | CASSESLAGWSTDTQYF
- | - | TRBJ2-7 | TRBV29-1 | TGCAGCGTCTTAGCGGCCTCCTACGAGCAGTACTTC | CSVLAASYEQYF
TRBD1 | - | TRBJ1-4 | TRBV5-8 | TGTGCCAGCAGCCGGTCAGGGGGTAGACGTACTAATGAAAAACTGTTTTTT | CASSRSGGRRTNEKLFF
TRBD1 | - | TRBJ2-5 | TRBV7-9 | TGTGCCAGCAGTCGTACAGGGGGCCAAGAGACCCAGTACTTC | CASSRTGGQETQYF
TRBD1 | - | TRBJ2-6 | TRBV18 | TGTGCCAGCTCACCACTTCTTACAGGGGTTAAATCTGGGGCCAACGTCCTGACTTTC | CASSPLLTGVKSGANVLTF
- | - | TRBJ2-1 | TRBV5-1 | TGCGCCAGCAGCAGGGGGGGGCCATACAATGAGCAGTTCTTC | CASSRGGPYNEQFF
- | - | TRBJ1-5 | TRBV7-6 | TGTGCCAGCAGCTTGATAGGTTCGGGGCAGCCCCAGCATTTT | CASSLIGSGQPQHF
TRBD1 | few | TRBJ2-7 | TRBV5-1 | TGCGCCAGCAGCGTTACAGGGGGCTCCTACGAGCAGTACTTC | CASSVTGGSYEQYF
- | - | TRBJ2-7 | TRBV11-3 | TGTGCCAGCAGCCCTGGGGGCGACGAGCAGTACTTC | CASSPGGDEQYF
- | - | TRBJ1-1 | TRBV19 | TGTGCCAGTAGTATAGAAGCCGAGGGCACTGAAGCTTTCTTT | CASSIEAEGTEAFF
TRBD2 | - | TRBJ2-3 | TRBV5-1 | TGCGCCAGCAGCTTGGGGACTAGCGGACGAGGAGATACGCAGTATTTT | CASSLGTSGRGDTQYF
- | - | TRBJ1-1 | TRBV7-9 | TGTGCCAGCAGCTTACGAGGGAACACTGAAGCTTTCTTT | CASSLRGNTEAFF
- | - | TRBJ1-2 | TRBV7-8 | TGTGCCAGCAGCTTATTAGCTAACTATGGCTACACCTTC | CASSLLANYGYTF
- | - | TRBJ1-2 | TRBV4-1 | TGCGCCAGCAGCCATACAGGCACGACCCCATACTATGGCTACACCTTC | CASSHTGTTPYYGYTF
- | few | TRBJ2-7 | TRBV7-6 | TGTGCCAGCAGCTCCCACCGGGGCTACGAGCAGTACTTC | CASSSHRGYEQYF
- | - | TRBJ2-3 | TRBV6-5 | TGTGCCAGCACCCGCGACGGGGGTGGGGATACGCAGTATTTT | CASTRDGGGDTQYF
- | - | TRBJ1-2 | TRBV10-3 | TGTGCCATCCGTATCGGGGAATTAGATGGCTACACCTTC | CAIRIGELDGYTF
- | few | TRBJ1-4 | TRBV4-1 | TGCGCCAGCAGTCCCGGGACTGGAGTTGAAAAACTGTTTTTT | CASSPGTGVEKLFF
- | - | TRBJ1-5 | TRBV18 | TGTGCCAGCTCACCTCCGACTGGGCAGCCCCAGCATTTT | CASSPPTGQPQHF
TRBD2 | - | TRBJ2-4 | TRBV7-9 | TGTGCCAGCAGCCCCCAGGGGTCAGCGGGGGACCTCACGGGGGACTTC | CASSPQGSAGDLTGDF
- | - | TRBJ2-7 | TRBV19 | TGTGCCAGTAGTGAAGACGGAGAACCAGCTCTCTACGAGCAGTACTTC | CASSEDGEPALYEQYF
TRBD1 | - | TRBJ2-1 | TRBV2 | TGTGCCAGCAGGTACAGGGGCCCTATAGATGAGCAGTTCTTC | CASRYRGPIDEQFF
TRBD1 | - | TRBJ1-2 | TRBV14 | TGTGCCAGCAGCCGCGGACAGGGGCTTCCCTATGGCTACACCTTC | CASSRGQGLPYGYTF
- | - | TRBJ2-7 | TRBV30 | TGTGCCTGGAGTCAAAAGCGCCGGGACATTACTCACGAGCAGTACTTC | CAWSQKRRDITHEQYF
- | once | TRBJ1-3 | TRBV5-4 | TGTGCCAGCAGCTTTAACAGAAACACCATATATTTT | CASSFNRNTIYF
- | few | TRBJ2-3 | TRBV11-2 | TGTGCCAGCAGCTTAGAGACTAGAGTTGATACGCAGTATTTT | CASSLETRVDTQYF
- | few | TRBJ2-7 | TRBV7-8 | TGTGCCAGCAGGAGAGGACGAGCCCTCGGGAACGAGCAGTACTTC | CASRRGRALGNEQYF
- | - | TRBJ2-7 | TRBV5-1 | TGCGCCAGCAGCTTGGGAGGAGGCCGGTCCTACGAGCAGTACTTC | CASSLGGGRSYEQYF